This paragraph reports one T cell receptor beta chain. This sample is part of a study of OX40 agonist ivuxolimab in advanced cancers. V shed 2 bases and J shed 10 bases, with 21 bases lying between them. The germline V gene has CDR1 MNHNY and CDR2 SVGAGI (reference sequence). This CDR3 is 16 amino acids long. The method was immunoSEQ multiplex PCR; TCRdb's version includes in-frame clones alone and lacks a portion of them. The data show some 21,000 clones, approximately 91% seen once. Specimen: CD4+ or CD8+ T cells sorted from blood, collected in a trial of the OX40 agonist ivuxolimab. The rearrangement joins TRBV6-6 to TRBJ2-1, with D maybe TRBD1 (5 bases). This clonotype originated in an adult with an advanced solid tumor such as melanoma, head and neck, liver or kidney cancer. Written as DNA, the CDR3 is TGTGCCAGCAGTTACAAACAGGTACCTCAACGCTGGGAGCAGTTCTTC. Protein sequence: CASSYKQVPQRWEQFF.